The clone carrying this T cell receptor beta chain was found once. Possible read error: a much larger clone is one base away. This sample is drawn from a study of blood T cell repertoires in COVID-19. Background on the study: From T cells, B-cell-depleted T cells, or PBMCs came the material, which was cDNA or gDNA.

The CDR3 runs to 13 residues. Germline V gene sequence: CDR1 SGHRS, CDR2 YFSETQ. V shed 2 bases and J shed 0 bases, with 5 bases lying between them. In the study's own analysis: Quantification of nucleated cells was approximated via reference gene primer amplification. TCRdb keeps only in-frame clones here, not all; method: immunoSEQ multiplex PCR. V and J calls and clone size follow that table, whereas D and trimming were derived from the DNA. The sample carries 380,000 or so clones, 88% recorded once. Participants came from fewer than 25 US areas, aged roughly 18 to 89 years. Categorization into cohorts depended on clinical history that participants reported.

The sequenced material came from PBMCs or T cells enriched from blood (not recorded which). This sequence joins TRBV5-1 and TRBJ1-2; the D is unclear. This TCR came from a woman in her 40s with acute COVID-19. CDR3 protein: CASSLTANYGYTF. For the CDR3, the DNA is TGCGCCAGCAGCTTAACAGCTAACTATGGCTACACCTTC.